A selection of T cell receptor beta chains follows, all from one sample in a study of vaccination and CD4 T cells after COVID-19. TCRdb redid the calling of the PCR reads with MiXCR, one entry per CDR3 protein. This table has about 19,000 distinct CDR3 sequences, roughly 50% appearing once. These receptors are not linked to any known antigen. Source: CD4+ T cells from blood, cultured in vitro, taken after SARS-CoV-2 vaccination. The receptors shown here come from a human donor who had recovered from COVID-19. Both conserved end residues are part of each CDR3. D genes are given only for firm matches. Expanded clones get a size class; other rows say once, few or many, or leave the size out.

v_call: TRBV15; j_call: TRBJ1-1; d_call: -; clone_size: once; cdr3_aa: CATSSPGGQNTEAFF; cdr3_nt: TGTGCCACCAGCAGCCCGGGGGGGCAGAACACTGAAGCTTTCTTT
v_call: TRBV19; j_call: TRBJ2-1; d_call: -; clone_size: -; cdr3_aa: CASSMREAVSYNEQFF; cdr3_nt: TGTGCCAGTAGTATGAGGGAGGCCGTCTCCTACAATGAGCAGTTCTTC
v_call: TRBV7-9; j_call: TRBJ2-2; d_call: TRBD2; clone_size: -; cdr3_aa: CASSYAGVSNTGELFF; cdr3_nt: TGTGCCAGCAGCTATGCGGGGGTTTCGAACACCGGGGAGCTGTTTTTT
v_call: TRBV10-3; j_call: TRBJ2-2; d_call: -; clone_size: -; cdr3_aa: CAISQGGPNTGELFF; cdr3_nt: TGTGCCATCAGTCAAGGGGGGCCGAACACCGGGGAGCTGTTTTTT
v_call: TRBV5-4; j_call: TRBJ2-7; d_call: -; clone_size: -; cdr3_aa: CASSLDWRSYEQYF; cdr3_nt: TGTGCCAGCAGCTTGGACTGGCGCTCCTACGAGCAGTACTTC
v_call: TRBV6-1; j_call: TRBJ1-2; d_call: -; clone_size: few; cdr3_aa: CASSRRGLGYTF; cdr3_nt: TGTGCCAGCAGTCGTCGAGGGTTAGGCTACACCTTC
v_call: TRBV12-3/TRBV12-4; j_call: TRBJ1-5; d_call: -; clone_size: -; cdr3_aa: CASSWDNQPQHF; cdr3_nt: TGTGCCAGCAGTTGGGACAATCAGCCCCAGCATTTT
v_call: TRBV20-1; j_call: TRBJ1-1; d_call: TRBD1; clone_size: -; cdr3_aa: CSASVQGGTEAFF; cdr3_nt: TGCAGTGCTAGTGTGCAGGGGGGCACTGAAGCTTTCTTT
v_call: TRBV7-7; j_call: TRBJ2-7; d_call: -; clone_size: -; cdr3_aa: CASGPEGSREQYF; cdr3_nt: TGTGCCAGCGGCCCGGAGGGATCGAGAGAGCAGTACTTC
v_call: TRBV7-2; j_call: TRBJ1-5; d_call: -; clone_size: -; cdr3_aa: CASSDGGGPAQHF; cdr3_nt: TGTGCCAGCAGCGACGGGGGGGGTCCGGCCCAGCATTTT
v_call: TRBV24-1; j_call: TRBJ1-5; d_call: -; clone_size: -; cdr3_aa: CATSDRGDQPQHF; cdr3_nt: TGTGCCACCAGTGACCGGGGGGATCAGCCCCAGCATTTT
v_call: TRBV5-4; j_call: TRBJ2-7; d_call: TRBD1; clone_size: -; cdr3_aa: CASSLDARGPSSEQYF; cdr3_nt: TGTGCCAGCAGCTTGGACGCCAGGGGGCCATCTAGCGAGCAGTACTTC
v_call: TRBV11-2; j_call: TRBJ2-4; d_call: TRBD2; clone_size: -; cdr3_aa: CASGAGTSGSIQYF; cdr3_nt: TGTGCCAGCGGCGCCGGGACTAGCGGGAGCATTCAGTACTTC
v_call: TRBV6-1; j_call: TRBJ1-5; d_call: -; clone_size: few; cdr3_aa: CASSERDPNQPQHF; cdr3_nt: TGTGCCAGCAGTGAACGGGACCCTAATCAGCCCCAGCATTTT
v_call: TRBV29-1; j_call: TRBJ2-3; d_call: -; clone_size: -; cdr3_aa: CSAGPAQDTQYF; cdr3_nt: TGCAGCGCCGGACCCGCACAAGATACGCAGTATTTT
v_call: TRBV6-1; j_call: TRBJ2-1; d_call: TRBD2; clone_size: once; cdr3_aa: CASSEYGTSGYNEQFF; cdr3_nt: TGTGCCAGCAGTGAATACGGGACTAGCGGGTACAATGAGCAGTTCTTC
v_call: TRBV20-1; j_call: TRBJ2-7; d_call: TRBD2; clone_size: -; cdr3_aa: CSANLAGGYYEQYF; cdr3_nt: TGCAGTGCTAACCTAGCGGGGGGTTACTACGAGCAGTACTTC
v_call: TRBV23-1; j_call: TRBJ1-1; d_call: TRBD1; clone_size: few; cdr3_aa: CASSPRTGLNTEAFF; cdr3_nt: TGCGCCAGCAGTCCCAGGACAGGGCTGAACACTGAAGCTTTCTTT
v_call: TRBV12-3/TRBV12-4; j_call: TRBJ1-1; d_call: -; clone_size: -; cdr3_aa: CASSFGGDAFF; cdr3_nt: TGTGCCAGCAGTTTTGGGGGCGACGCTTTCTTT
v_call: TRBV5-4; j_call: TRBJ1-2; d_call: -; clone_size: -; cdr3_aa: CASSLIQGVGGYTF; cdr3_nt: TGTGCCAGCAGCTTGATACAGGGTGTAGGCGGCTACACCTTC
v_call: TRBV7-9; j_call: TRBJ2-5; d_call: TRBD2; clone_size: -; cdr3_aa: CASSLRASGRAEETQYF; cdr3_nt: TGTGCCAGCAGCTTAAGGGCTAGCGGGAGGGCCGAGGAGACCCAGTACTTC
v_call: TRBV12-3/TRBV12-4; j_call: TRBJ2-5; d_call: -; clone_size: -; cdr3_aa: CASSLRETQYF; cdr3_nt: TGTGCCAGCAGTTTACGGGAGACCCAGTACTTC
v_call: TRBV18; j_call: TRBJ1-2; d_call: -; clone_size: -; cdr3_aa: CASSPSVGNYGYTF; cdr3_nt: TGTGCCAGCTCACCGTCTGTAGGGAACTATGGCTACACCTTC
v_call: TRBV6-2/TRBV6-3; j_call: TRBJ1-2; d_call: -; clone_size: -; cdr3_aa: CASTLTQGQGYTF; cdr3_nt: TGTGCCAGCACCCTAACCCAGGGCCAGGGCTACACCTTC